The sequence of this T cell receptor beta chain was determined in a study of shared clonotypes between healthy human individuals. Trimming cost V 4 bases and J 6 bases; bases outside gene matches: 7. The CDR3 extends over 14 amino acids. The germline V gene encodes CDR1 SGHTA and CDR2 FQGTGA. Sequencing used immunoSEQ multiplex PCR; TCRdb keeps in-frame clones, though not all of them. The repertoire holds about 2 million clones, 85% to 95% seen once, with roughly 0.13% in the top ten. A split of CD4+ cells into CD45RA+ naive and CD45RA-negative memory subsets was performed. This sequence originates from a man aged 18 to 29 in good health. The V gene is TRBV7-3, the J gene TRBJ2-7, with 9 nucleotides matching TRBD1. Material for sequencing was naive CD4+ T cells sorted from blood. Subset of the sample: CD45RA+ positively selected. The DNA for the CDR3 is TGTGCCAGCAGCTCGGGACAGGGTCATAGCGAGCAGTACTTC. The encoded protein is CASSSGQGHSEQYF.